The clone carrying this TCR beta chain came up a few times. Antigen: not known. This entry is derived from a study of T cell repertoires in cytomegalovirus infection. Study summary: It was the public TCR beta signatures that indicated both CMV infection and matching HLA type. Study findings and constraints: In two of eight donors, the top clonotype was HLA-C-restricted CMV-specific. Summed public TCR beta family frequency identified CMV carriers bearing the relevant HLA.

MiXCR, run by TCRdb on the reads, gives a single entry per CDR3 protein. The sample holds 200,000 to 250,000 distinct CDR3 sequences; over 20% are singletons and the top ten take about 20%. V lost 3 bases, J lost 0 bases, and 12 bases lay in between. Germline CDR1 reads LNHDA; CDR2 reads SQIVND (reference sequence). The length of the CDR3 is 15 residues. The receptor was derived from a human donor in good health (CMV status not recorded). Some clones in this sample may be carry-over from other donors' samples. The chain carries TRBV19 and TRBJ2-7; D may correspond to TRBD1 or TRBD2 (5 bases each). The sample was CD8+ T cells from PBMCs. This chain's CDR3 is CASSIGDGASYEQYF. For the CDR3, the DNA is TGTGCCAGTAGTATCGGGGACGGGGCCTCCTACGAGCAGTACTTC.